Listed here is a single TCR beta chain. Its antigen is still unknown. Trimming cost V 3 bases and J 3 bases; bases outside gene matches: 9. The CDR3 is made up of 17 amino acids. The germline V gene has CDR1 LNHNV and CDR2 YYDKDF (reference sequence). Sequencing was performed with immunoSEQ multiplex PCR; in TCRdb, only in-frame clones are kept and a portion is missing. Of around 70,000 clones in the sample, 85% were seen once. The sample is drawn from a study of T cell responses to AZD1222 COVID-19 vaccine. Study findings and constraints: Of the AZD1222 recipients, only five to seven were seropositive at baseline.

The sequences come from peripheral blood, collected on day 0 of AZD1222 vaccination. This chain connects TRBV15 to TRBJ2-3; the match to TRBD2 covers 10 bases. The origin of this receptor is an adult in good health. The DNA for the CDR3 is TGTGCCACCAGCAGGTTGACCAGCGGGAGGGCTACAGATACGCAGTATTTT. This encodes CATSRLTSGRATDTQYF.